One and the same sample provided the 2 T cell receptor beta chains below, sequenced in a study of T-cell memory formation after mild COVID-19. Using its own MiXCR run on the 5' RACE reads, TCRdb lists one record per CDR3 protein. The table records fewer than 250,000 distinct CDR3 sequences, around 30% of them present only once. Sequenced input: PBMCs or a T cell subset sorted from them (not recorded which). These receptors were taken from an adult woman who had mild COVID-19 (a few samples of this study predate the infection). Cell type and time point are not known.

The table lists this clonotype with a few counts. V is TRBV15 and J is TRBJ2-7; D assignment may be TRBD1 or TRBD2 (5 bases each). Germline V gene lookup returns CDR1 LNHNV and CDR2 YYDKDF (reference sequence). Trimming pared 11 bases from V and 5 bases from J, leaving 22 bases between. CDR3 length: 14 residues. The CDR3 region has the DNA TGTGCCCCCCGGGGCGCAGGGATGGGCCACGAGCAGTACTTC. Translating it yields CAPRGAGMGHEQYF.

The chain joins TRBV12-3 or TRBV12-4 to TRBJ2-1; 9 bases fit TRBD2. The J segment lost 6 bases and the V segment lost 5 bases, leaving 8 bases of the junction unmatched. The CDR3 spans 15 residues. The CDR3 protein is CASSRTSGLANEQFF. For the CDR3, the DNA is TGTGCCAGCAGTCGAACCTCGGGACTAGCCAATGAGCAGTTCTTC.